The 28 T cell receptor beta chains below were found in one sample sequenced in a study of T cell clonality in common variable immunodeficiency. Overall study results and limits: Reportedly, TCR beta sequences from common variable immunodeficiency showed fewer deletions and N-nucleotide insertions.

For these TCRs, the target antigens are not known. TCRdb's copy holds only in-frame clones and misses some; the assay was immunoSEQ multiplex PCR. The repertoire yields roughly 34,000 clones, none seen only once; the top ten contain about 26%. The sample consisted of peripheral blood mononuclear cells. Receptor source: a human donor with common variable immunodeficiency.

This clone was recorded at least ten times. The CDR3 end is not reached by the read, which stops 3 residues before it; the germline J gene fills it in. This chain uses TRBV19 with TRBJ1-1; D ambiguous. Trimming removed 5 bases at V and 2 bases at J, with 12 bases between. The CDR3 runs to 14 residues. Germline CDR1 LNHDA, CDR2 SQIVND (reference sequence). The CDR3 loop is CASSETLSNTEAFF. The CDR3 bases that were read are TGTGCCAGTAGTGAGACACTTTCAAACACTGAA.

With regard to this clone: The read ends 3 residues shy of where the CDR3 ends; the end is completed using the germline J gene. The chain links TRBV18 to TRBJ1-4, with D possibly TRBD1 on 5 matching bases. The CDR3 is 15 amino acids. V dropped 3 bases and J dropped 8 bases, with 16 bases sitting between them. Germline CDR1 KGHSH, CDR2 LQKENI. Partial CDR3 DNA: TGTGCCAGCTCACCGGGGGGACGGCCGACCGAAAAA. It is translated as CASSPGGRPTEK. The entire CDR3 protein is CASSPGGRPTEKLFF.

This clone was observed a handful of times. CDR3 sequence: CASRTTRDTQYF. CDR3 DNA (partial): TGTGCCAGCAGGACCACTAGGGATACG. The chain recombines TRBV11-2 with TRBJ2-3, with D tentatively TRBD2 (5 bases). The CDR3 is cut off 3 residues early in the read; its end comes from the germline J gene. The ends were cut back, 6 bases at V and 6 bases at J, with 10 bases in the middle. The germline V gene encodes CDR1 SGHAT and CDR2 FQNNGV. The CDR3 consists of 12 residues. The full variable domain, its missing parts supplied by reference TRBV11-2 and TRBJ2-3, is EAGVAQSPRYKIIEKRQSVAFWCNPISGHATLYWYQQILGQGPKLLIQFQNNGVVDDSQLPKDRFSAERLKGVDSTLKIQPAKLEDSAVYLCASRTTRDTQYFGPGTRLTVL.

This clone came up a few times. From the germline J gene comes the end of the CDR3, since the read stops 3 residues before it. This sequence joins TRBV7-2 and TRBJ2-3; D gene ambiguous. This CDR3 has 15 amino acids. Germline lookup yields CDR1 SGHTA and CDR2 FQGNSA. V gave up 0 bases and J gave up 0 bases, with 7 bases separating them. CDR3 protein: CASSLASLSTDTQYF. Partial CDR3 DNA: TGTGCCAGCAGCTTAGCCAGTCTCAGCACAGATACG.

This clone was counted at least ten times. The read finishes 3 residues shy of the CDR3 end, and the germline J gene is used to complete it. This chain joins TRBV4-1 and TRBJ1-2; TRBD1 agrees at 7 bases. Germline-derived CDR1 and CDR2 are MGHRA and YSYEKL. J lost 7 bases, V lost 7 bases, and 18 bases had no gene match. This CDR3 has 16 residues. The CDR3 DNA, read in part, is TGCGCCAGCACTCCGAAGCCAGGGGGTTCTCGCCGTGGC. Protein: CASTPKPGGSRRG. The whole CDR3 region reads CASTPKPGGSRRGYTF.

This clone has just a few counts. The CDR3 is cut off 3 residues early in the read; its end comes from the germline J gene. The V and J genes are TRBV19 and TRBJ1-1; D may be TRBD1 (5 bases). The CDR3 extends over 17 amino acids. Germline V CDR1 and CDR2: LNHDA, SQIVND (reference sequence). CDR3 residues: CASSTDKAGRRTSKAFF. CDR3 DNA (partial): TGTGCCAGTAGTACCGACAAAGCGGGGCGGCGGACATCAAAA.

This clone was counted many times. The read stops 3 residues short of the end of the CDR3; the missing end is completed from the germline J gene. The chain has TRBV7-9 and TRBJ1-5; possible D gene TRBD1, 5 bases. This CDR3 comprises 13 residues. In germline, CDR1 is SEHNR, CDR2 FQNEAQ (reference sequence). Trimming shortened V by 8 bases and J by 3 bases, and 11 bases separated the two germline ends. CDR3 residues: CASGGDLNQPQHF. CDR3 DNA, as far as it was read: TGTGCCAGCGGCGGGGACCTCAATCAGCCC.

CDR3 in amino acids: CASSEAPGGQGNGELFF. The covered CDR3 bases are TGTGCCAGCAGTGAAGCGCCGGGGGGCCAGGGGAACGGGGAG. This sequence joins TRBV6-1 and TRBJ2-2, with a tentative D call TRBD2 (7 bases). The CDR3 end falls 3 residues outside the read, so it is completed with the germline J gene. There are 17 residues in the CDR3. The V gene lost 0 bases and the J gene lost 7 bases, with 18 bases spanning the gap. CDR1 is MNHNS and CDR2 is SASEGT in the germline V gene.

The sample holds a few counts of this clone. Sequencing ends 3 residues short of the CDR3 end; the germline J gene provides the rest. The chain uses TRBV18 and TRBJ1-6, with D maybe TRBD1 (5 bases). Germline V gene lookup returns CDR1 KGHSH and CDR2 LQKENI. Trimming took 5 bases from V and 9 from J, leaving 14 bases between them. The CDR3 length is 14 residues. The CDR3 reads CASSSKQVLSPLHF. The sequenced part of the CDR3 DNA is TGTGCCAGCTCAAGTAAACAGGTTCTTTCACCC.

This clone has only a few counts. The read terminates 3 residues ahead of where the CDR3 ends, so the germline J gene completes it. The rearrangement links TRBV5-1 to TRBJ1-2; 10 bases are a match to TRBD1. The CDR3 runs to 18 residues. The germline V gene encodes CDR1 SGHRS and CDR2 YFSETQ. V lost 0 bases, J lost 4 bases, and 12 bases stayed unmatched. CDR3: CASSLAGTGEGKSYGYTF. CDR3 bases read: TGCGCCAGCAGCTTGGCAGGGACAGGGGAGGGGAAGAGCTATGGC.

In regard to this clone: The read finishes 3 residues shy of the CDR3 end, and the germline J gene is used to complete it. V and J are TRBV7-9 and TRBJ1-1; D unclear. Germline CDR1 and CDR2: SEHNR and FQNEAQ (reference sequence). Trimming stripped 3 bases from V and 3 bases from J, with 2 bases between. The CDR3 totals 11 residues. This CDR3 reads CASSFYTEAFF. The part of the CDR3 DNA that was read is TGTGCCAGCAGCTTCTACACTGAA. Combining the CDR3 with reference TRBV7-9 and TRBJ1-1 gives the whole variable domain DTGVSQNPRHKITKRGQNVTFRCDPISEHNRLYWYRQTLGQGPEFLTYFQNEAQLEKSRLLSDRFSAERPKGSFSTLEIQRTEQGDSAMYLCASSFYTEAFFGQGTRLTVV.

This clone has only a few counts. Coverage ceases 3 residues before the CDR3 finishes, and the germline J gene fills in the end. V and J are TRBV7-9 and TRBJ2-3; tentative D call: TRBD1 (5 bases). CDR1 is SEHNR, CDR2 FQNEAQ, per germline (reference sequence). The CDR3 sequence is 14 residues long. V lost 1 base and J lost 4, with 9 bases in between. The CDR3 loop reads CASSLVQGADTQYF. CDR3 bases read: TGTGCCAGCAGCTTAGTTCAGGGTGCAGATACG.

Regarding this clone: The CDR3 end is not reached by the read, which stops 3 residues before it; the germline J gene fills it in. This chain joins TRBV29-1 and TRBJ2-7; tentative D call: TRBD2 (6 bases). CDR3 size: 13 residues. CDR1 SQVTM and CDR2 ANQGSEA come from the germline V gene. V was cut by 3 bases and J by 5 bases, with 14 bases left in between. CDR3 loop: CSVEAGNENEQYF. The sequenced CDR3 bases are TGCAGCGTTGAGGCGGGAAATGAAAACGAG.

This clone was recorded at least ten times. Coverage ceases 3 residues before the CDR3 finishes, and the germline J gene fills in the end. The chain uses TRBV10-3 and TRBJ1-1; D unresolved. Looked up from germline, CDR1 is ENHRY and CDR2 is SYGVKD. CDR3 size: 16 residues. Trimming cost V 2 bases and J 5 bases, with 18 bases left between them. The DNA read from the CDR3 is TGTGCCATCAGTGAGCAAGGAAAAGGGCATAGGACTGAA. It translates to CAISEQGKGHRTE. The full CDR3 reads CAISEQGKGHRTEAFF.

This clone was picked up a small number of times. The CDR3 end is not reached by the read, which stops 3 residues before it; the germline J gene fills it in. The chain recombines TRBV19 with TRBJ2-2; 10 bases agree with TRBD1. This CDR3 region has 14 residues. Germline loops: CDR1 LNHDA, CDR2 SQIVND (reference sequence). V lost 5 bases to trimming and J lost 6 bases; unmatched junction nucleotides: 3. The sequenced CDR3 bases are TGTGCCAGTAGTCCCGGACAGGGGGCCGGGGAG. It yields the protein CASSPGQGAGE. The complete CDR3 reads CASSPGQGAGELFF.

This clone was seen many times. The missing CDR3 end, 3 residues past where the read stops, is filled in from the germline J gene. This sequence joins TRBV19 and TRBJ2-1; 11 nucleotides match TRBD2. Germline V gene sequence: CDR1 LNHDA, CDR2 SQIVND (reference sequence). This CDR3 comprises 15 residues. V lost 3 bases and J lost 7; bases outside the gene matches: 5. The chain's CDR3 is CASSITSGRRNEQFF. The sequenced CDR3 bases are TGTGCCAGTAGTATCACTAGCGGGAGAAGGAATGAG.

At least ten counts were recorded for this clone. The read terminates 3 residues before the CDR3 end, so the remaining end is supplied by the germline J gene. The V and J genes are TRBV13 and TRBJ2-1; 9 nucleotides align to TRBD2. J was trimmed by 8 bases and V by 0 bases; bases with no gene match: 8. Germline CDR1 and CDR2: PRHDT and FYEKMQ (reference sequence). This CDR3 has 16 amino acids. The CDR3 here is CASSLGGSGRGDEQFF. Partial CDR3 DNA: TGTGCCAGCAGCTTAGGGGGTAGCGGGAGAGGCGATGAG.

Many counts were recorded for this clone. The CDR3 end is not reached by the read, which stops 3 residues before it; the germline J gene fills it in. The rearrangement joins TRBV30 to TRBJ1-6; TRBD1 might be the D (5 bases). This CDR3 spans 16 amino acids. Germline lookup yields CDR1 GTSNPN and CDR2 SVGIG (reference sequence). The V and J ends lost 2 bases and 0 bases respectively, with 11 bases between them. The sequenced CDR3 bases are TGTGCCTGGAGTACCGCAGGGTTCTCCTATAATTCACCC. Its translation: CAWSTAGFSYNSP. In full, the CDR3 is CAWSTAGFSYNSPLHF.

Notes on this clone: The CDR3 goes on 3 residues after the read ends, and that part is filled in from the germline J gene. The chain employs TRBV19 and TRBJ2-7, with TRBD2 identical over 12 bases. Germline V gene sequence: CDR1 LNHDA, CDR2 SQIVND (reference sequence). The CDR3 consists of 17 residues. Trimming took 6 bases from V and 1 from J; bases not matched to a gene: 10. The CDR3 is CASSPFASGRGSYEQYF. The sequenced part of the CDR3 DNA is TGTGCCAGTAGCCCTTTCGCTAGCGGGAGGGGGTCCTACGAG.

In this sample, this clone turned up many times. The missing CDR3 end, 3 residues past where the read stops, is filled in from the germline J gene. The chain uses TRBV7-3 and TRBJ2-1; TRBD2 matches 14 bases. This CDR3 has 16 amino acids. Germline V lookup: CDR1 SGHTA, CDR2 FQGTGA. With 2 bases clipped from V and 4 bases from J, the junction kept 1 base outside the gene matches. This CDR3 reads CASSLRLAGGYNEQFF. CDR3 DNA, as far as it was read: TGTGCCAGCAGCTTACGACTAGCGGGAGGGTACAATGAG.

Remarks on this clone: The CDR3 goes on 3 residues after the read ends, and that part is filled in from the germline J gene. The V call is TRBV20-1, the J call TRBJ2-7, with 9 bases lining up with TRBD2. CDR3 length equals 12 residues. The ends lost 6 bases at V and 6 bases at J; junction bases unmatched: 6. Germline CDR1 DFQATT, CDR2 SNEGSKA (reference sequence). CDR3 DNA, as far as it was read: TGCAGTGCCCGAGCGGGAGGATCCGAG. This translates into CSARAGGSE. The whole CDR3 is CSARAGGSEQYF.

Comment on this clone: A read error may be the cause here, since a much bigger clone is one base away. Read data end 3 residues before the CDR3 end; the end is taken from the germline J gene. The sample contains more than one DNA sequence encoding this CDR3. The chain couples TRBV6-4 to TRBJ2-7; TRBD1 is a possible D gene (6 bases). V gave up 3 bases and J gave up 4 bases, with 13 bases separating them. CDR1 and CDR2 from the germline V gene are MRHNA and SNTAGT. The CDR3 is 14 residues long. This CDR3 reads CASSDRVGAYEQYF. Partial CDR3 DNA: TGTGCCAGCAGTGATAGGGTGGGGGCTTACGAG.

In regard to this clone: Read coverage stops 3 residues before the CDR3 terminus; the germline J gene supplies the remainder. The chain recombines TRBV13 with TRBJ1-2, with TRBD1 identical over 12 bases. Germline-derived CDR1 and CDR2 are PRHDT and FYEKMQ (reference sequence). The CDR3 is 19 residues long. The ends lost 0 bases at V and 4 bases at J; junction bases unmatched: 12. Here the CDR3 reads CASSLGLNPPGQGAYGYTF. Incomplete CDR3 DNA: TGTGCCAGCAGCTTAGGCCTAAATCCTCCGGGACAGGGGGCCTATGGC.

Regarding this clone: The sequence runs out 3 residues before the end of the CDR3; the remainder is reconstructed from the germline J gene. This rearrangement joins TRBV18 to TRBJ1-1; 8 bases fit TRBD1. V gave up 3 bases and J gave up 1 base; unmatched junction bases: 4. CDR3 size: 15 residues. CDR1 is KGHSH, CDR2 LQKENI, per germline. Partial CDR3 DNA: TGTGCCAGCTCACCTTATCAGGGGGCGAACACTGAA. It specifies CASSPYQGANTE. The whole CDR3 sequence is CASSPYQGANTEAFF.

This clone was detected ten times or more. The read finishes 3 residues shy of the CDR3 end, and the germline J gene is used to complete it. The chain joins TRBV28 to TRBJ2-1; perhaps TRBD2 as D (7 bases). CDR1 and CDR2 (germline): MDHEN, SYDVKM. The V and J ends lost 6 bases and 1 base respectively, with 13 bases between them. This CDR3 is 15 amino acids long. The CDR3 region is CASRIGGASYNEQFF. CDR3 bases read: TGTGCCAGCAGAATAGGGGGGGCATCCTACAATGAG.

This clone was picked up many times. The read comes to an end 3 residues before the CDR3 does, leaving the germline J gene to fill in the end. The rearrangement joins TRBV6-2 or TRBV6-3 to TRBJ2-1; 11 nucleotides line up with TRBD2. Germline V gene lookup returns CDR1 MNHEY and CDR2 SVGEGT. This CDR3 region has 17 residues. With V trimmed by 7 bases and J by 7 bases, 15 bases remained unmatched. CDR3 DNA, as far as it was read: TGTGCCAGCACCTTACCCACTAGCGGGAGAGGGGGGAATGAG. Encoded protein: CASTLPTSGRGGNE. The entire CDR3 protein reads CASTLPTSGRGGNEQFF.

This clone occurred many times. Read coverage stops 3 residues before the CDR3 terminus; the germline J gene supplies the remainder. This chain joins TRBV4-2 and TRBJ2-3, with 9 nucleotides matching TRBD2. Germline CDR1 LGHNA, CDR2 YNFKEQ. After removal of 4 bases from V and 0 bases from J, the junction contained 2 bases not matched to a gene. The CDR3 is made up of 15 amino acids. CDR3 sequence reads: CASSRREGSTDTQYF. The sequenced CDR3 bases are TGTGCCAGCAGCCGGCGGGAGGGTAGCACAGATACG.

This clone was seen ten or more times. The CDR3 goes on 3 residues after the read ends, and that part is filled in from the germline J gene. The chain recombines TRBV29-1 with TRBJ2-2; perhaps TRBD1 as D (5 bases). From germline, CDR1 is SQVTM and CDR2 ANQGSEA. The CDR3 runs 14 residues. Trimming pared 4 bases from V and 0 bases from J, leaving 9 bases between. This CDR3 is CSVGPTANTGELFF. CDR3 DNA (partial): TGCAGCGTTGGGCCGACAGCGAACACCGGGGAG.